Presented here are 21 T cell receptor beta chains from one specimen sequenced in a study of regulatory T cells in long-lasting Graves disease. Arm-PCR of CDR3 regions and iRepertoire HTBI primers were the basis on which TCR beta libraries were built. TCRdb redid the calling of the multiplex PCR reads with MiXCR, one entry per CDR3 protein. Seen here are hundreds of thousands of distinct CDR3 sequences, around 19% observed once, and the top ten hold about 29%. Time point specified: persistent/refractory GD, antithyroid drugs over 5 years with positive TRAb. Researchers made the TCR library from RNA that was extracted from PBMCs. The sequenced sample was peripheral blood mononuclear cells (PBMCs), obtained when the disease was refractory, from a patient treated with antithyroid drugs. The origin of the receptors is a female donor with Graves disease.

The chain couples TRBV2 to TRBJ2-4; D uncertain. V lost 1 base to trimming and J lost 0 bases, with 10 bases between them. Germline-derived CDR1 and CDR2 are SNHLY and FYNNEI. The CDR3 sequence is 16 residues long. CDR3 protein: CASSEGQSLAKNIQYF. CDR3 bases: TGTGCCAGCAGTGAAGGCCAGTCACTAGCCAAAAACATTCAGTACTTC.

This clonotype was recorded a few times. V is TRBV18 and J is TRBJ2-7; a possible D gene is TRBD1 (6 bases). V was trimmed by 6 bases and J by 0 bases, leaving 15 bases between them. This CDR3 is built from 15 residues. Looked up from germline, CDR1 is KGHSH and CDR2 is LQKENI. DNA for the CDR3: TGTGCCAGCTCGGAAGCAGGGGTTTCCTCCTACGAGCAGTACTTC. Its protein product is CASSEAGVSSYEQYF.

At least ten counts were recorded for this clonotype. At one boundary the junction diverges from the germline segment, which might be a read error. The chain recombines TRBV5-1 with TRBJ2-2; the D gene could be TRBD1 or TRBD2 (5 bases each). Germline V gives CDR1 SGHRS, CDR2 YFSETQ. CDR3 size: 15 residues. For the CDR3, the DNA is TGTGCCAGCAGCTCTCAGATCGACAGCGGCGGGGAGCTGTTTTTT. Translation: CASSSQIDSGGELFF.

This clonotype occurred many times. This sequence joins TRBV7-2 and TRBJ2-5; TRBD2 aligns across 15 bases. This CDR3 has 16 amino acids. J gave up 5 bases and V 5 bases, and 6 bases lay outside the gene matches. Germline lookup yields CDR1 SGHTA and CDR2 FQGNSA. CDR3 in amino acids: CASSRTSGGAFETQYF. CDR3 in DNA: TGTGCCAGCAGCAGGACTAGCGGGGGGGCCTTCGAGACCCAGTACTTC.

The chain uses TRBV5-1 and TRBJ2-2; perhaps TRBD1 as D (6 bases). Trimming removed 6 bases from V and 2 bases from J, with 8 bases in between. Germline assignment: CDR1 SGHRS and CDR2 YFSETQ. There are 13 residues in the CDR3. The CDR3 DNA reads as TGCGCCAGCAAGGACAGTAACACCGGGGAGCTGTTTTTT. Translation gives CASKDSNTGELFF.

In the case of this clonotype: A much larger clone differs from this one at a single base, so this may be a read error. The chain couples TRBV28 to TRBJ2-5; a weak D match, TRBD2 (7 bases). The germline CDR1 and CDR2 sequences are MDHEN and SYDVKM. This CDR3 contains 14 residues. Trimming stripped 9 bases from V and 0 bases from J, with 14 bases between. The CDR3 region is CASREGGDQETQYF. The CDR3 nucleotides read TGTGCCAGTAGAGAAGGGGGGGACCAAGAGACCCAGTACTTC. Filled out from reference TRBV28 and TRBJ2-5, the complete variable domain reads DVKVTQSSRYLVKRTGEKVFLECVQDMDHENMFWYRQDPGLGLRLIYFSYDVKMKEKGDIPEGYSVSREKKERFSLILESASTNQTSMYLCASREGGDQETQYFGPGTRLLVL.

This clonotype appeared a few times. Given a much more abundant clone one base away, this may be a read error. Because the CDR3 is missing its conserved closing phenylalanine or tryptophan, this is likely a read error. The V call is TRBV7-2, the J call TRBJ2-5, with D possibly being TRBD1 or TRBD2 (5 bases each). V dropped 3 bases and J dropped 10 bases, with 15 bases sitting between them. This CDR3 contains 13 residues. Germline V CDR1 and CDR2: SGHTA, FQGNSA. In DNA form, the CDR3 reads TGTGCCAGCAGCTTCCGACCCCGAGGGGACCAGTACCTC. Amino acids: CASSFRPRGDQYL.

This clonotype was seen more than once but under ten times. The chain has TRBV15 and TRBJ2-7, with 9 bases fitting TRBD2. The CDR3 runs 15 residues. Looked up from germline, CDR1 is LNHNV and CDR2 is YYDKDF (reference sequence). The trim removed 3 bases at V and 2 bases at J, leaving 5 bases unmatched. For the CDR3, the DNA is TGTGCCACCAGCAGCCCAGCGGGAGGCGCCTACGAGCAGTACTTC. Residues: CATSSPAGGAYEQYF.

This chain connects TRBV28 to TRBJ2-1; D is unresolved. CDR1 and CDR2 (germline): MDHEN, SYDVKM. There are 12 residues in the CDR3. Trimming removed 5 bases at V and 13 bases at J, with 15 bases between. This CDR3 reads CASSRPARFQFF. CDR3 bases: TGTGCCAGCAGTCGCCCCGCTAGATTTCAGTTCTTC. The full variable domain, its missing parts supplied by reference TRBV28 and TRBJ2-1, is DVKVTQSSRYLVKRTGEKVFLECVQDMDHENMFWYRQDPGLGLRLIYFSYDVKMKEKGDIPEGYSVSREKKERFSLILESASTNQTSMYLCASSRPARFQFFGPGTRLTVL.

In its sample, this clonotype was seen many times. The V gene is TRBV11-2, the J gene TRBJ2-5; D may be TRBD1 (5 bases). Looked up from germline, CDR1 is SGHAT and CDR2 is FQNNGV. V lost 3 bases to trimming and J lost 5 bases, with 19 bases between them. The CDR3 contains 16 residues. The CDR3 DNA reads TGTGCCAGCAGCTTTCTTCTCGGGTCTAAGGGGGAGACCCAGTACTTC. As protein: CASSFLLGSKGETQYF.

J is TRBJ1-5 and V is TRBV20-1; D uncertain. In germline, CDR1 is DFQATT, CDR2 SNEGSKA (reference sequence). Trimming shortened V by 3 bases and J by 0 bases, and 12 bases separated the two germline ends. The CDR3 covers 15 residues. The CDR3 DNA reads TGCAGTGCTAGGACGTGGGGTCATAGCAATCAGCCCCAGCATTTT. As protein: CSARTWGHSNQPQHF.

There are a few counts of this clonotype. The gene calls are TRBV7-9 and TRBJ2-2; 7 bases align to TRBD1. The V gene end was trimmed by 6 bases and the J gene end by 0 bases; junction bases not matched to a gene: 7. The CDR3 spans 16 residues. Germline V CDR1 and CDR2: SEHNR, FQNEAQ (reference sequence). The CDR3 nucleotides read TGTGCCAGCAGGCTTTCGAGGGGGCCGAACACCGGGGAGCTGTTTTTT. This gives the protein CASRLSRGPNTGELFF. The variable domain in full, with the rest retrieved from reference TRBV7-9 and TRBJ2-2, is DTGVSQNPRHKITKRGQNVTFRCDPISEHNRLYWYRQTLGQGPEFLTYFQNEAQLEKSRLLSDRFSAERPKGSFSTLEIQRTEQGDSAMYLCASRLSRGPNTGELFFGEGSRLTVL.

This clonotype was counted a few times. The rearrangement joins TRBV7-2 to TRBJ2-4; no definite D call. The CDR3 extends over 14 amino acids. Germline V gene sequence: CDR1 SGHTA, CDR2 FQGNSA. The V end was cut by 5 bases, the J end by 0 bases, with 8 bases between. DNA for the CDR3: TGTGCCAGCAGCGCAGATATAGCCAAAAACATTCAGTACTTC. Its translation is CASSADIAKNIQYF.

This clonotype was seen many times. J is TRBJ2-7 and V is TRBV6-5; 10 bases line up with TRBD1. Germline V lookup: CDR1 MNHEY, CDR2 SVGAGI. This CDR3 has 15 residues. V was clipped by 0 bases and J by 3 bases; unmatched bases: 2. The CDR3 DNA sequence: TGTGCCAGCAGTTACTCCTGGACAGGGGGCTACGAGCAGTACTTC. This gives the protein CASSYSWTGGYEQYF.

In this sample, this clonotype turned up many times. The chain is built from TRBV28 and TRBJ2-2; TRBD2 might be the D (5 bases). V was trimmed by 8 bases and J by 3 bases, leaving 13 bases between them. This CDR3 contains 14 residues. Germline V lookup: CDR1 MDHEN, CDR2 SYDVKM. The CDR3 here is CASLPDSYTGELFF. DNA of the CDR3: TGTGCCAGCCTCCCGGACTCCTACACCGGGGAGCTGTTTTTT.

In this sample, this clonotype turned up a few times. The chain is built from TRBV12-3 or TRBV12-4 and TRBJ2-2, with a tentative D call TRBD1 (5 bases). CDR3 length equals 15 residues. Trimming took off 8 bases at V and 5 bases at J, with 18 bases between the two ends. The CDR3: CASLWGQGGTGELFF. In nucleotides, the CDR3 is TGTGCCAGCCTTTGGGGCCAGGGTGGGACCGGGGAGCTGTTTTTT.

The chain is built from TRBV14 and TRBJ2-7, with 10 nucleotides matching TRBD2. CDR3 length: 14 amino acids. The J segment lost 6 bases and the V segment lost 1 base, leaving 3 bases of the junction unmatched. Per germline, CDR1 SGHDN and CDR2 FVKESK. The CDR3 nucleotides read TGTGCCAGCAGCCAAGCTAGCGGGGGTGGCGAGCAGTACTTC. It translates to CASSQASGGGEQYF.

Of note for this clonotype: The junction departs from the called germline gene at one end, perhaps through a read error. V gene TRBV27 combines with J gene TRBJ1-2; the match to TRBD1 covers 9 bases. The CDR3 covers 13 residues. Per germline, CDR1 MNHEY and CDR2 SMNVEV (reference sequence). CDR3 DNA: TGTGCCAGCAGTTCGACCCGACAGGGGGACCTGCTCTTC. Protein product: CASSSTRQGDLLF.

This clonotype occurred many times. CDR3 residues: CASSPEQGYTNEKLFF. As DNA, the CDR3 is TGTGCCAGCAGTCCGGAACAGGGGTACACTAATGAAAAACTGTTTTTT. The V call is TRBV27, the J call TRBJ1-4; 7 bases line up with TRBD1. Germline V gene lookup returns CDR1 MNHEY and CDR2 SMNVEV (reference sequence). CDR3 length equals 16 residues. V lost 5 bases, J lost 2 bases, and 8 bases stayed unmatched. The whole variable domain, remainder taken from reference TRBV27 and TRBJ1-4, is EAQVTQNPRYLITVTGKKLTVTCSQNMNHEYMSWYRQDPGLGLRQIYYSMNVEVTDKGDVPEGYKVSRKEKRNFPLILESPSPNQTSLYFCASSPEQGYTNEKLFFGSGTQLSVL.

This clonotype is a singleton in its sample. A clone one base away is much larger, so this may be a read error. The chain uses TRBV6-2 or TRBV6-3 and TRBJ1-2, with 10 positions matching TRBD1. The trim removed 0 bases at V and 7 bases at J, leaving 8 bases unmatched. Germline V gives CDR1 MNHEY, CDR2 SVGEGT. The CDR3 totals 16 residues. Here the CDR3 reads CASSYSPGQGSSGYTF. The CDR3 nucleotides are TGTGCCAGCAGTTACTCACCGGGACAGGGGTCCTCTGGCTACACCTTC.

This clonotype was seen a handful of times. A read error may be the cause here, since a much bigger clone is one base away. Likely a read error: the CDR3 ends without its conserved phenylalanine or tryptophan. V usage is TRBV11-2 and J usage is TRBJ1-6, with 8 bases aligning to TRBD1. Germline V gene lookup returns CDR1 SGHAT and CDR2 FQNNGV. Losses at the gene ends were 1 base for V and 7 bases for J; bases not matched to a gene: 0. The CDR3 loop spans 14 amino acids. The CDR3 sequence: CASSLGQGNSPLHS. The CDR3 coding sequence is TGTGCCAGCAGCTTAGGACAGGGGAATTCACCCCTCCACTCT.